These T cell receptor beta chains were read from a single sample in a study of control samples from healthy donors and cancer patients. The repertoire was sequenced with immunoSEQ multiplex PCR; TCRdb's copy has only in-frame clones and lacks some. The sample has about 250,000 clones; over 70% are singletons. Material: PBMCs. Receptors originate from a woman aged 55-69 years with lung cancer. CDR3s include the opening cysteine and the closing phenylalanine or tryptophan. D genes are given only for firm matches. Rows may omit the clone size; those that give it use once, few, many or a size class.

clone size	J gene	D gene	V gene	CDR3 protein	CDR3 DNA
.	TRBJ2-7	.	TRBV15	CATSREILSRAYEQYF	TGTGCCACCAGCAGAGAAATACTGTCGAGGGCCTACGAGCAGTACTTC
.	TRBJ2-2	.	TRBV2	CASSVDFNTGELFF	TGTGCCAGCAGTGTCGACTTCAACACCGGGGAGCTGTTTTTT
.	TRBJ2-1	.	TRBV3-1/TRBV3-2	CASSHRGINEQFF	TGTGCCAGCAGCCATCGGGGGATCAATGAGCAGTTCTTC
many	TRBJ2-7	.	TRBV5-1	CASSPLSGGTYEQYF	TGCGCCAGCAGCCCTCTTTCCGGGGGCACCTACGAGCAGTACTTC
.	TRBJ2-1	.	TRBV6-1	CASSGASATQFF	TGTGCCAGCAGTGGAGCGAGCGCGACGCAGTTCTTC
.	TRBJ2-7	.	TRBV13	CASSLGDNYEQYF	TGTGCCAGCAGCTTAGGGGACAACTACGAGCAGTACTTC
.	TRBJ2-3	TRBD2	TRBV24-1	CATTAGAGGTDTQYF	TGTGCCACCACAGCGGGGGCGGGAGGAACAGATACGCAGTATTTT
.	TRBJ2-2	.	TRBV11-2	CASRPIGGPGELFF	TGTGCCAGCAGACCCATCGGGGGTCCCGGGGAGCTGTTTTTT
.	TRBJ1-1	.	TRBV6-1	CASSEEVAGVSEAFF	TGTGCCAGCAGTGAAGAGGTAGCAGGGGTAAGTGAAGCTTTCTTT
.	TRBJ1-6	TRBD1	TRBV18	CASSPPPGQGSSPLHF	TGTGCCAGCTCACCCCCCCCGGGACAGGGTTCTTCACCCCTCCACTTT
once	TRBJ2-3	.	TRBV6-1	CASSEVRIDTQYF	TGTGCCAGCAGTGAAGTCCGTATAGATACGCAGTATTTT
.	TRBJ1-3	.	TRBV5-5	CASSLFRESSGNTIYF	TGTGCCAGCAGCTTGTTTCGGGAAAGCTCTGGAAACACCATATATTTT
.	TRBJ2-7	.	TRBV15	CATSSILSPDPFYEQYF	TGTGCCACCAGCAGCATCCTGTCCCCCGATCCTTTCTACGAGCAGTACTTC
.	TRBJ2-7	.	TRBV5-1	CASSLQGVGYEQYF	TGCGCCAGCAGCTTACAGGGTGTCGGCTACGAGCAGTACTTC
.	TRBJ1-2	TRBD1	TRBV7-9	CASSATGQGNYGYTF	TGTGCCAGCAGCGCTACGGGACAGGGTAACTATGGCTACACCTTC
.	TRBJ1-3	.	TRBV7-9	CASSLAGVSGNTIYF	TGTGCCAGCAGCTTAGCAGGGGTATCTGGAAACACCATATATTTT
.	TRBJ2-3	TRBD1	TRBV9	CASSATGSLTDTQYF	TGTGCCAGCAGTGCGACAGGGTCCCTCACAGATACGCAGTATTTT
once	TRBJ2-5	.	TRBV6-5	CASSYSAGPQETQYF	TGTGCCAGCAGTTACTCAGCAGGCCCCCAAGAGACCCAGTACTTC
.	TRBJ1-1	.	TRBV27	CASSLRAGVEAFF	TGTGCCAGCAGTTTAAGGGCCGGCGTTGAAGCTTTCTTT
.	TRBJ1-5	TRBD1	TRBV20-1	CSASYRGLNQPQHF	TGCAGTGCTAGTTACAGGGGATTGAATCAGCCCCAGCATTTT
.	TRBJ2-7	TRBD1	TRBV6-5	CASRRTGVREQYF	TGTGCCAGCAGGCGAACAGGGGTTCGGGAGCAGTACTTC
.	TRBJ1-6	.	TRBV5-1	CASSMTPWEDSPLHF	TGCGCCAGCAGCATGACCCCTTGGGAGGATTCACCCCTCCACTTT
once	TRBJ2-1	.	TRBV9	CASSVGGSLAYNEQFF	TGTGCCAGCAGCGTAGGGGGTAGCCTTGCCTACAATGAGCAGTTCTTC
.	TRBJ1-5	.	TRBV3-1/TRBV3-2	CASSQAPGNQPQHF	TGTGCCAGCAGCCAAGCCCCCGGCAATCAGCCCCAGCATTTT
.	TRBJ1-4	.	TRBV25-1	CASSDDGGQGNEKLFF	TGTGCCAGCAGTGACGACGGAGGGCAGGGGAATGAAAAACTGTTTTTT
.	TRBJ2-7	.	TRBV19	CASSALSFYRDKTYEQYF	TGTGCCAGTAGTGCACTATCTTTCTACCGGGACAAAACCTACGAGCAGTACTTC
.	TRBJ1-5	.	TRBV4-1	CASSQDSLGQPQHF	TGCGCCAGCAGCCAAGATTCATTGGGTCAGCCCCAGCATTTT
.	TRBJ2-1	.	TRBV11-2	CASSSGPGDEQFF	TGTGCCAGCAGCTCAGGGCCCGGGGATGAGCAGTTCTTC
.	TRBJ1-5	.	TRBV2	CASSPGESEPQHF	TGTGCCAGCAGCCCCGGAGAGAGTGAGCCCCAGCATTTT
.	TRBJ1-1	.	TRBV2	CASSPWERRAFF	TGTGCCAGCAGTCCATGGGAACGGCGGGCTTTCTTT
.	TRBJ1-2	.	TRBV9	CASNPGHPYGYTF	TGTGCCAGCAACCCGGGACACCCATATGGCTACACCTTC
few	TRBJ2-3	TRBD1	TRBV6-2/TRBV6-3	CASGRQGISATDTQYF	TGTGCCAGCGGCCGACAGGGGATTAGTGCCACAGATACGCAGTATTTT
.	TRBJ2-3	.	TRBV6-1	CASSEQGLSTDTQYF	TGTGCCAGCAGTGAACAGGGATTGAGCACAGATACGCAGTATTTT
.	TRBJ2-3	TRBD2	TRBV6-5	CASSYPRGSGPDTQYF	TGTGCCAGCAGTTACCCCCGCGGGAGTGGGCCAGATACGCAGTATTTT
.	TRBJ2-7	TRBD1	TRBV24-1	CATSDGGQDYEQYF	TGTGCCACCAGTGATGGGGGACAGGACTACGAGCAGTACTTC